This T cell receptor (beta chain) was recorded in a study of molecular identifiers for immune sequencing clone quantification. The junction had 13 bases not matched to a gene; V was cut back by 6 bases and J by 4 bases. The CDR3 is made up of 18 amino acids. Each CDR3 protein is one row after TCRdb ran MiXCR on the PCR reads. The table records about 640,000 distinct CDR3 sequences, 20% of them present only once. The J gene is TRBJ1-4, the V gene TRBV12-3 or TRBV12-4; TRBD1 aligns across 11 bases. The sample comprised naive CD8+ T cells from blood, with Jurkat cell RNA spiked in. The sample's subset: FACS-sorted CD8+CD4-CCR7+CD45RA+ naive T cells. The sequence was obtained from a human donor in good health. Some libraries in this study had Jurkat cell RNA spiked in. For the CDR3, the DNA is TGTGCCAGCAGCTGGGACAGGGGGATACCTCGGGATAATGAAAAACTGTTTTTT. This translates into CASSWDRGIPRDNEKLFF.